This passage covers 3 T cell receptor beta chains from one sample sequenced in a study of graft-versus-host responses after intestinal transplantation. The antigens of these receptors remain unknown. The repertoire was sequenced with immunoSEQ multiplex PCR; TCRdb's copy has only in-frame clones and lacks some. The sample lists tens of thousands of clones, 94% seen once, with around 0.18% in the top ten. This specimen consisted of unstimulated CD4+ T cells sorted from spleen or lymph node cells, obtained before transplant. The origin of the receptors is a human donor who was the organ donor for an intestinal transplant.

Comment on this clone: The junction differs from germline at one of its ends, possibly a read error. The rearrangement joins TRBV15 to TRBJ2-7; TRBD2 aligns across 9 bases. CDR3 length: 13 amino acids. Germline CDR1 and CDR2: LNHNV and YYDKDF (reference sequence). The CDR3 spells CATSREKRGAPTF. The CDR3 DNA reads as TGTGCCACCAGCAGAGAGAAGCGGGGGGCCCCTACCTTC.

The chain carries TRBV18 and TRBJ2-5; TRBD2 aligns across 7 bases. Germline V gene sequence: CDR1 KGHSH, CDR2 LQKENI. This CDR3 has 15 amino acids. Trimming took 6 bases from V and 9 from J; bases not matched to a gene: 16. The CDR3 loop reads CASSLGTTDPMAQYF. In DNA, the CDR3 is TGTGCCAGCTCCCTCGGGACTACCGACCCCATGGCCCAGTACTTC.

This clone was detected a few times. The CDR3 is CASSLTVVQPQHF. CDR3 nucleotide sequence: TGTGCCAGCAGCTTAACGGTCGTCCAGCCCCAGCATTTT. The V gene is TRBV7-2, the J gene TRBJ1-5; D gene unclear. This CDR3 has 13 amino acids. Germline V gene lookup returns CDR1 SGHTA and CDR2 FQGNSA. Trimming took 2 bases from V and 7 from J, leaving 9 bases between them.